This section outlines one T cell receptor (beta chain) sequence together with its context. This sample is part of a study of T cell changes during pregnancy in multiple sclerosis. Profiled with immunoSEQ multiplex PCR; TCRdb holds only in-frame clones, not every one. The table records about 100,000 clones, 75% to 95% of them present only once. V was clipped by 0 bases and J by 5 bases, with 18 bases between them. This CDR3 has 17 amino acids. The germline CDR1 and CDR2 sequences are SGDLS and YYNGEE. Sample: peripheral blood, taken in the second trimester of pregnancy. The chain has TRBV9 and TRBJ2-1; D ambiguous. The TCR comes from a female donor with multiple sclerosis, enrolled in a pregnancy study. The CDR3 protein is CASSVATRLVAHNEQFF. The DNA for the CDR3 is TGTGCCAGCAGCGTAGCTACTCGGCTGGTAGCCCACAATGAGCAGTTCTTC.